This T cell receptor beta chain was sequenced for a study of cytomegalovirus exposure and HLA in healthy donors. Study at large: Genetic ancestry analysis placed 75% to 85% of the 400 or so donors that were genotyped in the Caucasian-associated cluster. Notes on the study in general: Some V segments, TRBV6-2 and TRBV6-3 among them, were indistinguishable and were therefore excluded. Fewer N-insertions than the roughly 670-donor mean were reportedly shown by an Asian-associated ancestry cluster in a later analysis.

With V trimmed by 0 bases and J by 5 bases, 10 bases remained unmatched. This CDR3 spans 16 amino acids. Germline V lookup: CDR1 SGDLS, CDR2 YYNGEE. Concerning this clone: Its target is not known.

The PCR had 60 Vbeta and 13 Jbeta primers. This table comes from immunoSEQ multiplex PCR, and its TCRdb copy is limited to in-frame clones, with some not included. The table shows some 140,000 clones, with 87% occurring only once. The rearrangement uses TRBV9 and TRBJ2-5; 7 bases match TRBD2. The sequencing input was PBMCs. The TCR comes from a woman aged 25 to 39 in good health and CMV-seronegative. The CDR3, as DNA: TGTGCCAGCAGCGTAGGAGGGGAGGCCGGGGGGGAGACCCAGTACTTC. Translated, it gives CASSVGGEAGGETQYF.